This entry describes one TCR beta chain. CDR1 is KGHSH, CDR2 LQKENI, per germline. CDR3 size: 15 residues. V gave up 1 base and J gave up 3 bases, with 12 bases separating them. The sample comes from a study of blood T cell repertoires in COVID-19. The table came from immunoSEQ multiplex PCR; TCRdb's copy has only in-frame clones and leaves some out. The sample has about 210,000 clones, 80% to 90% seen once; the top ten hold approximately 8%. Material: peripheral blood. The J gene is TRBJ1-1, the V gene TRBV18; tentative D call: TRBD1 (5 bases). The TCR sequence derives from a woman between 50 and 59 years old with active or convalescent COVID-19. The CDR3 spells CASSPRRAGDTEAFF. CDR3 DNA: TGTGCCAGCTCACCACGAAGGGCGGGGGACACTGAAGCTTTCTTT.